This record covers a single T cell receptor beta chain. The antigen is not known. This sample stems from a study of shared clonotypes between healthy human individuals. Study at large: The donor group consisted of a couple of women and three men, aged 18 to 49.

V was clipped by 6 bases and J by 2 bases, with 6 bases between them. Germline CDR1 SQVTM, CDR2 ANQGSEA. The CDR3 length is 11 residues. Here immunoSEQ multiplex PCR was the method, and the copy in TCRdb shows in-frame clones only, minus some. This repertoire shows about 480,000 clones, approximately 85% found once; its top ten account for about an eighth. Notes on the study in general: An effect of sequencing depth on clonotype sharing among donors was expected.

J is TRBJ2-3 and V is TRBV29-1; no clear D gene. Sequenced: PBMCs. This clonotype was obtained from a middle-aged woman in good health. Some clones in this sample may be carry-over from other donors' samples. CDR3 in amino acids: CSVTDTDTQYF. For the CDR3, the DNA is TGCAGCGTCACAGACACAGATACGCAGTATTTT.